What follows are 6 T cell receptor beta chains derived from one specimen sequenced in a study of blood T cell repertoires in COVID-19. The assay was immunoSEQ multiplex PCR, and TCRdb's table has in-frame clones only and misses some. The sample consists of approximately 94,000 clones, around four fifths of them appearing once. Material for sequencing was peripheral blood. The receptor source for this set is a man between 65 and 79 years old with active or convalescent COVID-19.

This chain connects TRBV19 to TRBJ1-5, with TRBD1 as a possible D gene (5 bases). Germline V CDR1 and CDR2: LNHDA, SQIVND (reference sequence). Deletions cut 0 bases from V and 0 bases from J, with 12 bases between. This CDR3 contains 17 residues. The CDR3: CASSIEGGVISNQPQHF. As DNA, the CDR3 is TGTGCCAGTAGTATAGAGGGGGGGGTGATTAGCAATCAGCCCCAGCATTTT.

The chain joins TRBV5-1 to TRBJ2-6, with D possibly TRBD2 on 6 matching bases. The CDR3 is 18 amino acids. V was pared by 3 bases and J by 4 bases, with 20 bases between. Germline CDR1 reads SGHRS; CDR2 reads YFSETQ. This CDR3 reads CASSSLGSPKPGANVLTF. The CDR3 coding sequence is TGCGCCAGCAGCTCCCTCGGGAGTCCCAAGCCCGGGGCCAACGTCCTGACTTTC.

The chain has TRBV5-1 and TRBJ2-5; D not resolved. V gave up 7 bases and J gave up 5 bases, with 12 bases separating them. Looked up from germline, CDR1 is SGHRS and CDR2 is YFSETQ. The CDR3 runs 12 residues. CDR3 sequence reads: CASSLHGETQYF. The CDR3 nucleotides are TGCGCCAGCTCCCTACACGGGGAGACCCAGTACTTC.

This clone has just a few counts. This specimen includes other DNA sequences encoding the same CDR3. The chain carries TRBV29-1 and TRBJ1-2; 7 bases agree with TRBD1. Germline CDR1 SQVTM, CDR2 ANQGSEA. This CDR3 region has 13 residues. J was trimmed by 3 bases and V by 6 bases; bases with no gene match: 7. CDR3 in amino acids: CSVRTGGDYGYTF. DNA of the CDR3: TGCAGCGTGCGGACAGGAGGAGACTATGGCTACACCTTC.

The chain joins TRBV20-1 to TRBJ2-7; D may be TRBD2 (6 bases). V was pared by 3 bases and J by 4 bases, with 13 bases between. The CDR3 loop spans 13 amino acids. Germline lookup yields CDR1 DFQATT and CDR2 SNEGSKA (reference sequence). CDR3 region: CSASVIGRYEQYF. The CDR3 nucleotides are TGCAGTGCTAGTGTCATAGGGAGGTACGAGCAGTACTTC.

The chain couples TRBV2 to TRBJ2-7; 8 bases are a match to TRBD1. V trimming: 6 bases; J trimming: 5 bases; junction bases outside the gene matches: 9. This CDR3 comprises 14 residues. The germline V gene has CDR1 SNHLY and CDR2 FYNNEI. The CDR3 DNA follows: TGTGCCAGCAGACACGACAGGGGTATCCACGAGCAGTACTTC. It translates to CASRHDRGIHEQYF. Together with reference TRBV2 and TRBJ2-7, the CDR3 gives the full variable domain: EPEVTQTPSHQVTQMGQEVILRCVPISNHLYFYWYRQILGQKVEFLVSFYNNEISEKSEIFDDQFSVERPDGSNFTLKIRSTKLEDSAMYFCASRHDRGIHEQYFGPGTRLTVT.